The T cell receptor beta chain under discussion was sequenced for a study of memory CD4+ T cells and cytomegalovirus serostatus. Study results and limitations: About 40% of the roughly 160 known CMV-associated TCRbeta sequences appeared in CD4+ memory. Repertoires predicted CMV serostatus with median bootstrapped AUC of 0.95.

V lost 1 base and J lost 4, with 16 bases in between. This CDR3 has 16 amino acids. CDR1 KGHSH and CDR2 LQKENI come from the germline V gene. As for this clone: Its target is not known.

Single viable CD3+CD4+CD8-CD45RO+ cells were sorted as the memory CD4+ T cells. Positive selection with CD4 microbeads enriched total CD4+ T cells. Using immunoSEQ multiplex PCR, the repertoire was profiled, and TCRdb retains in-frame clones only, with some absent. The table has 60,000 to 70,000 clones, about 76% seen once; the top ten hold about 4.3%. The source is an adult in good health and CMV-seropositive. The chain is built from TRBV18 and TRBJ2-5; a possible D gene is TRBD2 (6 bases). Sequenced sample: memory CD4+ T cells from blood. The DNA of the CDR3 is TGTGCCAGCTCACCACTCTCGATGGGGACTCGAGAGACCCAGTACTTC. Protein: CASSPLSMGTRETQYF.